A single sample is the source of the 10 T cell receptor beta chains below, sequenced in a study of shared clonotypes between healthy human individuals. TCRdb's copy holds only in-frame clones and misses some; the assay was immunoSEQ multiplex PCR. The sample records over 850,000 clones, more than 75% being singletons. The sequenced sample consisted of memory CD4+ T cells from PBMCs. Indicated subset: CD45RA-negative fraction. The receptors originated from a man between 18 and 35 years old in good health. Some clones in this sample may be carry-over from other donors' samples.

V is TRBV7-3 and J is TRBJ2-7, with 8 positions matching TRBD1. Germline V CDR1 and CDR2: SGHTA, FQGTGA. Trimming removed 2 bases from V and 3 bases from J; junction bases left unmatched: 3. The CDR3 is made up of 14 amino acids. The CDR3 protein is CASSLRQGYYEQYF. The DNA of the CDR3 is TGTGCCAGCAGCTTACGACAGGGGTACTACGAGCAGTACTTC.

The J gene is TRBJ2-1, the V gene TRBV7-9; weak D call: TRBD1 (6 bases). V lost 7 bases, J lost 5 bases, and 15 bases lay in between. CDR1 and CDR2 from the germline V gene are SEHNR and FQNEAQ (reference sequence). The CDR3 is 14 residues long. This chain's CDR3 is CASTQLTGDNEQFF. The CDR3 DNA reads TGTGCCAGCACCCAACTGACAGGTGACAATGAGCAGTTCTTC.

The rearrangement links TRBV2 to TRBJ1-2; 9 bases align to TRBD1. With 5 bases clipped from V and 5 bases from J, the junction kept 3 bases outside the gene matches. There are 13 residues in the CDR3. Germline CDR1 is SNHLY and CDR2 is FYNNEI. The CDR3 sequence: CASSPGTGYGYTF. For the CDR3, the DNA is TGTGCCAGCAGTCCCGGGACAGGGTATGGCTACACCTTC.

V is TRBV2 and J is TRBJ2-3; D is possibly TRBD2 (5 bases). The CDR3 contains 14 residues. Germline V gene data show CDR1 as SNHLY and CDR2 as FYNNEI. The V end lost 4 bases, the J end lost 2 bases, and 10 bases lay between the germline ends. The CDR3 region has the DNA TGTGCCAGCAGTGTGAGCGGACCCACAGATACGCAGTATTTT. Translating gives CASSVSGPTDTQYF.

The CDR3 region is CASSLVGSSNEQFF. CDR3 nucleotide sequence: TGTGCCAGCAGCTTGGTGGGAAGTTCAAATGAGCAGTTCTTC. The chain recombines TRBV5-4 with TRBJ2-1; D gene unclear. Trimming pared 0 bases from V and 7 bases from J, leaving 11 bases between. Germline CDR1 reads SGHNT; CDR2 reads YYREEE (reference sequence). This CDR3 region has 14 residues.

This rearrangement joins TRBV18 to TRBJ2-5, with D possibly being TRBD1 (6 bases). The CDR3 spans 16 residues. CDR1 is KGHSH and CDR2 is LQKENI in the germline V gene. V lost 3 bases and J 5 bases, leaving 19 bases between the germline ends. CDR3 region: CASSPSTAGAGETQYF. In nucleotides, the CDR3 is TGTGCCAGCTCACCCTCCACCGCAGGGGCAGGGGAGACCCAGTACTTC.

The rearrangement uses TRBV2 and TRBJ2-7; maybe TRBD1 (7 bases). The CDR3 covers 15 residues. Trimming took 7 bases from V and 3 from J, leaving 19 bases between them. Germline CDR1 SNHLY, CDR2 FYNNEI. CDR3 DNA: TGTGCCAGCACCCGGGGGCAGGGGGTAGGCTACGAGCAGTACTTC. It codes for CASTRGQGVGYEQYF. The variable domain in full, with the rest retrieved from reference TRBV2 and TRBJ2-7, is EPEVTQTPSHQVTQMGQEVILRCVPISNHLYFYWYRQILGQKVEFLVSFYNNEISEKSEIFDDQFSVERPDGSNFTLKIRSTKLEDSAMYFCASTRGQGVGYEQYFGPGTRLTVT.

This rearrangement joins TRBV7-3 to TRBJ2-3; 7 nucleotides agree with TRBD1. J gave up 3 bases and V 5 bases, and 8 bases lay outside the gene matches. CDR3 length equals 15 residues. CDR1 is SGHTA, CDR2 FQGTGA, per germline. The CDR3 sequence is CASSRGPPLTDTQYF. In nucleotides, the CDR3 is TGTGCCAGCAGCAGGGGGCCACCCCTTACAGATACGCAGTATTTT.

In this sample, this clone turned up once. The chain employs TRBV9 and TRBJ2-7; 7 nucleotides align to TRBD2. The CDR3 sequence is 15 residues long. Trimming at V came to 0 bases and at J to 4 bases, leaving 7 bases not matched to a gene. CDR1 and CDR2 (germline): SGDLS, YYNGEE. CDR3 amino acids: CASSVGSGEGYEQYF. The CDR3 DNA sequence: TGTGCCAGCAGCGTAGGTTCGGGGGAGGGGTACGAGCAGTACTTC.

On this clone: The same CDR3 also results from other DNA sequences found in this sample. The CDR3 sequence is CASSVAGASETQYF. The CDR3, as DNA: TGTGCCAGCAGCGTTGCGGGGGCGAGTGAGACCCAGTACTTC. The chain employs TRBV9 and TRBJ2-5; D perhaps matches TRBD2 (7 bases). Germline lookup yields CDR1 SGDLS and CDR2 YYNGEE. V lost 2 bases and J lost 5, with 13 bases in between. The CDR3 runs to 14 residues.